This TCR beta chain stems from a study of Tregs in tolerant kidney transplant recipients. Related graft donors supplied nonmyeloablative bone marrow transplants, and mixed chimerism was transient. This CDR3 has 15 residues. V gave up 0 bases and J gave up 2 bases; unmatched junction bases: 3. The germline V gene encodes CDR1 MGHRA and CDR2 YSYEKL. Worth noting for this clone: Its antigen is not known.

Only in-frame clones appear in the TCRdb table, and some are missing; sequencing was by immunoSEQ multiplex PCR. The sample gives about 55,000 clones, 90% to 95% of which show up once; roughly 15% is in the top ten. The study's findings and limits: Tolerant patients' donor-specific Tregs expanded beyond overall Tregs, suggesting antigen-driven growth.

The clonotype originates from a human patient who received a combined kidney and bone marrow transplant. Some of the T cells may derive from the graft donor. The material sequenced was CD8+ T cells from blood (PBMCs), taken 24 months after the transplant. The V gene is TRBV4-1, the J gene TRBJ2-7; 8 nucleotides agree with TRBD1. The CDR3 reads CASSQEDRETYEQYF. The CDR3 region has the DNA TGCGCCAGCAGCCAAGAGGACAGGGAGACCTACGAGCAGTACTTC.